The rows below give T cell receptor beta chains drawn from one sample of a study of blood T cell repertoires in COVID-19. Libraries were prepared by immunoSEQ multiplex PCR; TCRdb keeps only in-frame clonotypes and omits some of them. In the table there are around 65,000 clones, about 81% of which are singletons. Input material: peripheral blood. These TCRs come from a man older than 75 with acute or convalescent COVID-19. Each CDR3 is given with its conserved first and last residue. A D gene is named only where the DNA matches it firmly. The size entry is marked missing in some rows and otherwise reads once, few, many or a size class.

J gene: TRBJ2-6; clone size: few; V gene: TRBV9; D gene: -; CDR3 DNA: TGTGCCAGCAGCGTAGATCCAGGCAGGGCTTTGTCTGGGGCCAACGTCCTGACTTTC; CDR3 protein: CASSVDPGRALSGANVLTF
J gene: TRBJ2-3; clone size: -; V gene: TRBV5-1; D gene: TRBD2; CDR3 DNA: TGCGCCAGCAGCAAGTTAGCGGGAGCAACAGATACGCAGTATTTT; CDR3 protein: CASSKLAGATDTQYF
J gene: TRBJ2-7; clone size: -; V gene: TRBV30; D gene: TRBD2; CDR3 DNA: TGTGCCTGGAGTGGCCTAGCGGGGCCCTACGAGCAGTACTTC; CDR3 protein: CAWSGLAGPYEQYF
J gene: TRBJ1-5; clone size: -; V gene: TRBV15; D gene: -; CDR3 DNA: TGTGCCACCAGCAGAGAAACGGGCAATCAGCCCCAGCATTTT; CDR3 protein: CATSRETGNQPQHF
J gene: TRBJ2-7; clone size: -; V gene: TRBV11-2; D gene: -; CDR3 DNA: TGTGCCAGCAGCTTAGGAGGGGGCTCCTACGAGCAGTACTTC; CDR3 protein: CASSLGGGSYEQYF
J gene: TRBJ1-1; clone size: -; V gene: TRBV5-6; D gene: -; CDR3 DNA: TGTGCCAGCAGCTTGGTAACAGCCACTGAAGCTTTCTTT; CDR3 protein: CASSLVTATEAFF
J gene: TRBJ1-5; clone size: -; V gene: TRBV7-2; D gene: -; CDR3 DNA: TGTGCCAGCAGCTTAGCAGGGAGGGCTAATCAGCCCCAGCATTTT; CDR3 protein: CASSLAGRANQPQHF
J gene: TRBJ2-5; clone size: -; V gene: TRBV9; D gene: TRBD2; CDR3 DNA: TGTGCCAGCAGCGTAGGGCGGAGCGGGAGGGCCGCGGAGACCCAGTACTTC; CDR3 protein: CASSVGRSGRAAETQYF
J gene: TRBJ2-1; clone size: -; V gene: TRBV5-4; D gene: -; CDR3 DNA: TGTGCCAGCAGCCAGACAGGTTTCCGGACAGAGCAGTTCTTC; CDR3 protein: CASSQTGFRTEQFF
J gene: TRBJ1-1; clone size: -; V gene: TRBV6-2/TRBV6-3; D gene: -; CDR3 DNA: TGTGCCAGCAGTTACGGGGACTCCGGGAACACTGAAGCTTTCTTT; CDR3 protein: CASSYGDSGNTEAFF
J gene: TRBJ2-3; clone size: -; V gene: TRBV6-6; D gene: -; CDR3 DNA: TGTGCCAGCAGTTACGGGGGCGAGAGTCCTGGTACGCAGTATTTT; CDR3 protein: CASSYGGESPGTQYF
J gene: TRBJ1-2; clone size: -; V gene: TRBV5-1; D gene: TRBD1; CDR3 DNA: TGCGCCAGCAGTACAGGGACAGGGCAAGGCTACACCTTC; CDR3 protein: CASSTGTGQGYTF
J gene: TRBJ1-4; clone size: -; V gene: TRBV4-3; D gene: -; CDR3 DNA: TGCGCCAGCAGCCAAGACAGACTAGCTGAAAAACTGTTTTTT; CDR3 protein: CASSQDRLAEKLFF
J gene: TRBJ1-4; clone size: -; V gene: TRBV11-2; D gene: -; CDR3 DNA: TGTGCCAGCGGCAGGGTTAACTATGAAAAACTGTTTTTT; CDR3 protein: CASGRVNYEKLFF
J gene: TRBJ2-7; clone size: -; V gene: TRBV10-3; D gene: TRBD2; CDR3 DNA: TGTGCCAATTCCGGGGGGGACGAGCAGTACTTC; CDR3 protein: CANSGGDEQYF
J gene: TRBJ2-3; clone size: -; V gene: TRBV24-1; D gene: -; CDR3 DNA: TGTGCCACCAGTGATTTTGGCACTACCACAGATACGCAGTATTTT; CDR3 protein: CATSDFGTTTDTQYF
J gene: TRBJ1-3; clone size: -; V gene: TRBV6-2/TRBV6-3; D gene: -; CDR3 DNA: TGTGCCAGCAGTCCCACTTATGGAAACACCATATATTTT; CDR3 protein: CASSPTYGNTIYF
J gene: TRBJ1-2; clone size: -; V gene: TRBV5-4; D gene: TRBD1; CDR3 DNA: TGTGCCAGCAGCTTGGGAACAGGGGGCGCCTATGGCTACACCTTC; CDR3 protein: CASSLGTGGAYGYTF
J gene: TRBJ1-1; clone size: -; V gene: TRBV4-1; D gene: TRBD1; CDR3 DNA: TGCGCCAGCAGCCAGGGGGACAGCCTGGCCGAAGCTTTCTTT; CDR3 protein: CASSQGDSLAEAFF
J gene: TRBJ2-2; clone size: -; V gene: TRBV7-6; D gene: -; CDR3 DNA: TGTGCCAGCAGCTTAGGTTTCGGCACCGGGGAGCTGTTTTTT; CDR3 protein: CASSLGFGTGELFF
J gene: TRBJ1-2; clone size: -; V gene: TRBV4-2; D gene: TRBD1; CDR3 DNA: TGTGCCAGCAGCCCGGGACAGGGGGCTCCTGGCTACACCTTC; CDR3 protein: CASSPGQGAPGYTF
J gene: TRBJ2-7; clone size: -; V gene: TRBV30; D gene: -; CDR3 DNA: TGTGCCTGGACGCAGGAAAGCTCCTACGAGCAGTACTTC; CDR3 protein: CAWTQESSYEQYF
J gene: TRBJ1-4; clone size: few; V gene: TRBV18; D gene: -; CDR3 DNA: TGTGCCAGCTCACCGAATCCCAGGGGCAGTAATGAAAAACTGTTTTTT; CDR3 protein: CASSPNPRGSNEKLFF
J gene: TRBJ2-1; clone size: -; V gene: TRBV5-4; D gene: -; CDR3 DNA: TGTGCCAGCAGCTTGGAGGTGGGAGATGAGCAGTTCTTC; CDR3 protein: CASSLEVGDEQFF
J gene: TRBJ1-1; clone size: -; V gene: TRBV2; D gene: -; CDR3 DNA: TGTGCCAGCAAGCGGGGAGGGACGGAAGCTTTCTTT; CDR3 protein: CASKRGGTEAFF
J gene: TRBJ1-4; clone size: -; V gene: TRBV5-1; D gene: -; CDR3 DNA: TGCGCCAGCAGCCAATCCCAGGGGAATGAAAAACTGTTTTTT; CDR3 protein: CASSQSQGNEKLFF
J gene: TRBJ2-3; clone size: -; V gene: TRBV4-3; D gene: -; CDR3 DNA: TGCGCCAGCAGCCCGTACCTCCAGAGCACAGATACGCAGTATTTT; CDR3 protein: CASSPYLQSTDTQYF
J gene: TRBJ2-7; clone size: -; V gene: TRBV19; D gene: TRBD1; CDR3 DNA: TGTGCCAGTAGGAAGGGGACAGGGGGTTTTTACGAGCAGTACTTC; CDR3 protein: CASRKGTGGFYEQYF
J gene: TRBJ2-7; clone size: -; V gene: TRBV24-1; D gene: TRBD1; CDR3 DNA: TGTGCCACCAGTGATCGGGACAGAGATTACGAGCAGTACTTC; CDR3 protein: CATSDRDRDYEQYF
J gene: TRBJ1-4; clone size: -; V gene: TRBV7-2; D gene: -; CDR3 DNA: TGTGCCAGCAGCGAACAAACTGCGCGGGGAAAACTGTTTTTT; CDR3 protein: CASSEQTARGKLFF
J gene: TRBJ2-6; clone size: -; V gene: TRBV19; D gene: -; CDR3 DNA: TGTGCCAGCACCACGATAGGAGGAGCCATATTCTCCGGGGCCAACGTCCTGACTTTC; CDR3 protein: CASTTIGGAIFSGANVLTF
J gene: TRBJ2-4; clone size: -; V gene: TRBV4-2; D gene: TRBD2; CDR3 DNA: TGTGCCAGCAGCCAAGATGCCCCCTGGCTAGCGGGGAGTAGGGCCAAAAACATTCAGTACTTC; CDR3 protein: CASSQDAPWLAGSRAKNIQYF
J gene: TRBJ1-2; clone size: -; V gene: TRBV12-3/TRBV12-4; D gene: -; CDR3 DNA: TGTGCCAGCAGTTTCAGGACATTTTATGGCTACACCTTC; CDR3 protein: CASSFRTFYGYTF
J gene: TRBJ1-2; clone size: -; V gene: TRBV7-9; D gene: -; CDR3 DNA: TGTGCCAGCAGCTTAGCGCTAATCGATTATGGCTACACCTTC; CDR3 protein: CASSLALIDYGYTF
J gene: TRBJ1-1; clone size: -; V gene: TRBV2; D gene: TRBD1; CDR3 DNA: TGTGCCAGCAGTGGGGACAGGGTCACTGAAGCTTTCTTT; CDR3 protein: CASSGDRVTEAFF
J gene: TRBJ2-7; clone size: -; V gene: TRBV7-6; D gene: TRBD1; CDR3 DNA: TGTGCCAGCAGCTTAGCGTCGGGGACAGGGGAGCAGTACTTC; CDR3 protein: CASSLASGTGEQYF
J gene: TRBJ2-2; clone size: few; V gene: TRBV3-1/TRBV3-2; D gene: -; CDR3 DNA: TGTGCCAGCAGTATAGGGGGAGCCACCGGGGAGCTGTTTTTT; CDR3 protein: CASSIGGATGELFF
J gene: TRBJ1-1; clone size: -; V gene: TRBV5-1; D gene: -; CDR3 DNA: TGCGCCAGCAGCCACGCGGGAGCAATGAACACTGAAGCTTTCTTT; CDR3 protein: CASSHAGAMNTEAFF
J gene: TRBJ1-1; clone size: -; V gene: TRBV2; D gene: -; CDR3 DNA: TGTGCCGGGGGGGCTACACAGTTTATGAACACTGAAGCTTTCTTT; CDR3 protein: CAGGATQFMNTEAFF
J gene: TRBJ2-3; clone size: few; V gene: TRBV4-3; D gene: -; CDR3 DNA: TGCGCCAGCAGCCAAGTTGGGGCTGGAGATACGCAGTATTTT; CDR3 protein: CASSQVGAGDTQYF
J gene: TRBJ2-1; clone size: once; V gene: TRBV11-3; D gene: -; CDR3 DNA: TGTGCCAGCAGCCCCCGGAGCTCCTACAATGAGCAGTTCTTC; CDR3 protein: CASSPRSSYNEQFF
J gene: TRBJ2-6; clone size: -; V gene: TRBV2; D gene: -; CDR3 DNA: TGTGCCAGCAGTGTAGTTGGGGCCAACGTCCTGACTTTC; CDR3 protein: CASSVVGANVLTF
J gene: TRBJ1-5; clone size: -; V gene: TRBV6-2/TRBV6-3; D gene: -; CDR3 DNA: TGTGCCAGCAGTTTGGGGGCGCTTAGCAATCAGCCCCAGCATTTT; CDR3 protein: CASSLGALSNQPQHF
J gene: TRBJ2-1; clone size: -; V gene: TRBV29-1; D gene: -; CDR3 DNA: TGCAGCGTTGAGGGGAGTGTCTCCTACAATGAGCAGTTCTTC; CDR3 protein: CSVEGSVSYNEQFF
J gene: TRBJ2-3; clone size: -; V gene: TRBV7-2; D gene: TRBD2; CDR3 DNA: TGTGCCAGCAGCTTAACTAGCGGGAGGCATACGCAGTATTTT; CDR3 protein: CASSLTSGRHTQYF
J gene: TRBJ2-5; clone size: once; V gene: TRBV6-2/TRBV6-3; D gene: TRBD2; CDR3 DNA: TGTGCCAGCAGCGGTAGCGGGGGGGTCCAAGAGACCCAGTACTTC; CDR3 protein: CASSGSGGVQETQYF
J gene: TRBJ2-1; clone size: -; V gene: TRBV5-1; D gene: -; CDR3 DNA: TGCGCCAGCAGCTTGGGCGGTGTGAATGAGCAGTTCTTC; CDR3 protein: CASSLGGVNEQFF
J gene: TRBJ1-3; clone size: once; V gene: TRBV5-4; D gene: -; CDR3 DNA: TGTGCCAGCAGCTCTTCCGGACGTTGGGGCTTGGGAAACACCATATATTTT; CDR3 protein: CASSSSGRWGLGNTIYF
J gene: TRBJ1-2; clone size: -; V gene: TRBV7-2; D gene: TRBD1; CDR3 DNA: TGTGCCAGCAGCATTACAGGGGTTGGCTACACCTTC; CDR3 protein: CASSITGVGYTF
J gene: TRBJ1-1; clone size: -; V gene: TRBV3-1/TRBV3-2; D gene: -; CDR3 DNA: TGTGCCAGCAGCCGAGCCGCTCAGGGCACTGAAGCTTTCTTT; CDR3 protein: CASSRAAQGTEAFF
J gene: TRBJ2-1; clone size: -; V gene: TRBV19; D gene: -; CDR3 DNA: TGTGCCAGTAGTACCGGGGGACCCTACAATGAGCAGTTCTTC; CDR3 protein: CASSTGGPYNEQFF
J gene: TRBJ1-1; clone size: -; V gene: TRBV6-5; D gene: TRBD1; CDR3 DNA: TGTGCCAGCAGACTTCGCAGAGACAGGGGAGAAGCTTTCTTT; CDR3 protein: CASRLRRDRGEAFF
J gene: TRBJ2-1; clone size: few; V gene: TRBV9; D gene: TRBD2; CDR3 DNA: TGTGCCAGCAGCCCAAAGGTCCTAGCGGGAGTTCATGAGCAGTTCTTC; CDR3 protein: CASSPKVLAGVHEQFF
J gene: TRBJ2-1; clone size: -; V gene: TRBV7-2; D gene: TRBD2; CDR3 DNA: TGTGCCAGCAGCTTTCTTGGACTAGCCTACAATGAGCAGTTCTTC; CDR3 protein: CASSFLGLAYNEQFF
J gene: TRBJ2-5; clone size: -; V gene: TRBV19; D gene: TRBD2; CDR3 DNA: TGTGCCAGTAGCCTCGGGACTAGCGGGAAAGAGACCCAGTACTTC; CDR3 protein: CASSLGTSGKETQYF
J gene: TRBJ1-5; clone size: few; V gene: TRBV7-2; D gene: -; CDR3 DNA: TGTGCCAGCAGCTTAGCGCTAGGTGGGGCAGGCAATCAGCCCCAGCATTTT; CDR3 protein: CASSLALGGAGNQPQHF
J gene: TRBJ2-7; clone size: -; V gene: TRBV28; D gene: TRBD2; CDR3 DNA: TGTGCCAGCAGGGGGTTGGGGACTACCCCTAGGGGCGAGCAGTACTTC; CDR3 protein: CASRGLGTTPRGEQYF
J gene: TRBJ2-3; clone size: -; V gene: TRBV11-2; D gene: -; CDR3 DNA: TGTGCCAGCAGCTCGGACACCAGCACAGATACGCAGTATTTT; CDR3 protein: CASSSDTSTDTQYF
J gene: TRBJ1-5; clone size: -; V gene: TRBV6-5; D gene: -; CDR3 DNA: TGTGCCAGCAAGAAGGGGGGGGGCAATCAGCCCCAGCATTTT; CDR3 protein: CASKKGGGNQPQHF